A few counts support the clone carrying this TCR beta chain. At one boundary the junction diverges from the germline segment, which might be a read error. Alongside a J-beta primer mix, a sample-barcoded 5' primer served in a second PCR lasting 7 to 11 cycles. TCRdb processed the 5' RACE reads anew with MiXCR; each CDR3 protein has one entry. This sample has around 1,000,000 distinct CDR3 sequences, with approximately 25% found just once. This sample is drawn from a study of blood T cells in healthy people across ages. This CDR3 has 14 residues. These data also formed part of another study, on T cells of mothers and their children.

Sequenced: blood. The chain has TRBV12-3 or TRBV12-4 and TRBJ1-4, with D perhaps TRBD1 (6 bases). This sequence originates from a girl aged 2 to 10 in good health. CDR3 DNA sequence: TGTGCCAGCATGTGGGGGCAGGGGAATGAAGAACTGTTTTTT. It is translated as CASMWGQGNEELFF.